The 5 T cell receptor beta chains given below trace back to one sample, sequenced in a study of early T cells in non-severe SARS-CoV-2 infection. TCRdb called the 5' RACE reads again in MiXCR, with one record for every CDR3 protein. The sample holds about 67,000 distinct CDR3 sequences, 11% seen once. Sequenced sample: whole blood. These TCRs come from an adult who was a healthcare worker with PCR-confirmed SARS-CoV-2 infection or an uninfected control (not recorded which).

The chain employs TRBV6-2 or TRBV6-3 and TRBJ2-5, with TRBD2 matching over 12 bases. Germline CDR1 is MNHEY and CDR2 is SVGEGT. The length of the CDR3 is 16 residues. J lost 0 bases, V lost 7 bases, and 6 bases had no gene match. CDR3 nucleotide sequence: TGTGCCAGCAACGACGGGACTAGCGGGTACCAAGAGACCCAGTACTTC. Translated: CASNDGTSGYQETQYF.

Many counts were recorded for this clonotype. DNA of the CDR3: TGTGCCAGCAGCCCCCTCGGACTAGCGAGGACCGGGGAGCTGTTTTTT. Its protein product is CASSPLGLARTGELFF. V is TRBV3-1 and J is TRBJ2-2, with 9 bases identical to TRBD2. Trimming at V came to 4 bases and at J to 5 bases, leaving 8 bases not matched to a gene. The CDR3 has 16 residues. CDR1 is LGHDT and CDR2 is YNNKEL in the germline V gene (reference sequence). The full variable domain, completed using reference TRBV3-1 and TRBJ2-2, is DTAVSQTPKYLVTQMGNDKSIKCEQNLGHDTMYWYKQDSKKFLKIMFSYNNKELIINETVPNRFSPKSPDKAHLNLHINSLELGDSAVYFCASSPLGLARTGELFFGEGSRLTVL.

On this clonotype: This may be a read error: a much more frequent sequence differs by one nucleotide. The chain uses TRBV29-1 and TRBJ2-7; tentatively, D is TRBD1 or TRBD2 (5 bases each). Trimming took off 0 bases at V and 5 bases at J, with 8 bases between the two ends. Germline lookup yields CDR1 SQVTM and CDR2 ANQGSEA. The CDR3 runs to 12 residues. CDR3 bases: TGCAGCGTTGAAGATCGGGGCAACGAGCAGTACTTC. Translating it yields CSVEDRGNEQYF.

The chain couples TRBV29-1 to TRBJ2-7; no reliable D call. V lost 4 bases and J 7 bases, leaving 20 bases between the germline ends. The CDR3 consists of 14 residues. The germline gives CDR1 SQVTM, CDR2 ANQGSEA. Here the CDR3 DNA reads TGCAGCGTTGCGAATCCATTGGCTGTAATGGAGCAGTACTTC. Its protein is CSVANPLAVMEQYF.

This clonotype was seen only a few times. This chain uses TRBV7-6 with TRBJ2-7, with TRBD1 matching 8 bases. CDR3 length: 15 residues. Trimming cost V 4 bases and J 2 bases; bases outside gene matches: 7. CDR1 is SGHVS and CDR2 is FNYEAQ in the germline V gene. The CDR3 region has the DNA TGTGCCAGCAGCTCCCAAGACAGGGGCCCCTACGAGCAGTACTTC. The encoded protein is CASSSQDRGPYEQYF.